This T cell receptor (beta chain) originates from a study of T cells in Graves' hyperthyroidism and ophthalmopathy. RNA transcripts yielded amplified TCR beta CDR3 regions. Carried out on the TCR CDR3, a first-round RT-PCR used the HTBI primer set. TCRdb recomputed calls from the multiplex PCR reads with MiXCR, one row per CDR3 protein. This table has roughly 740,000 distinct CDR3 sequences, about a sixth appearing once. This clonotype was observed at least ten times. V lost 2 bases, J lost 0 bases, and 5 bases lay in between. This CDR3 spans 13 amino acids. The V gene's germline CDR1 is SGHRS and CDR2 YFSETQ. Graves' hyperthyroidism without ophthalmopathy progression within 18 months was termed stable.

The sample taken for sequencing was blood. The clonotype was recovered from a man aged 18 to 29 with Graves' hyperthyroidism. This chain uses TRBV5-1 with TRBJ1-1, with D uncertain. The CDR3 loop is CASSLHLNTEAFF. The CDR3, as DNA: TGCGCCAGCAGCTTACACCTGAACACTGAAGCTTTCTTT.